Presented here are 13 T cell receptor beta chains from one specimen sequenced in a study of T cell responses to AZD1222 COVID-19 vaccine. Profiled with immunoSEQ multiplex PCR; TCRdb holds only in-frame clones, not every one. This sample has 120,000 or so clones; around 92% occur once, and the top ten carry roughly 1.5%. Material: peripheral blood, obtained on day 0 of AZD1222 vaccination. The receptors here all came from an adult in good health.

The chain has TRBV19 and TRBJ2-1; D ambiguous. Trimming cost V 9 bases and J 5 bases, with 14 bases left between them. CDR1 and CDR2 (germline): LNHDA, SQIVND (reference sequence). The CDR3 is 13 amino acids. The CDR3: CARPGQSDNEQFF. DNA for the CDR3: TGTGCCAGACCGGGCCAGTCGGACAATGAGCAGTTCTTC. Full variable domain (outside the CDR3, taken from reference TRBV19 and TRBJ2-1): DGGITQSPKYLFRKEGQNVTLSCEQNLNHDAMYWYRQDPGQGLRLIYYSQIVNDFQKGDIAEGYSVSREKKESFPLTVTSAQKNPTAFYLCARPGQSDNEQFFGPGTRLTVL.

This chain's CDR3 is CASSLDEGGYFYEQYF. The CDR3 DNA reads TGTGCCAGCAGCTTAGATGAGGGGGGTTACTTCTACGAGCAGTACTTC. V gene TRBV11-2 combines with J gene TRBJ2-7; D possibly matches TRBD1 or TRBD2 (6 bases each). The CDR3 runs to 16 residues. The germline V gene encodes CDR1 SGHAT and CDR2 FQNNGV. With 0 bases removed from V and 3 bases from J, the gap between germline ends came to 15 bases.

The genes are TRBV21-1 and TRBJ2-2; TRBD1 is the table's D call and was not checked against the DNA. TRBV21-1 is assigned pseudogene status. CDR3 length: 16 residues. The CDR3 region is CASSKEPGRGTGELFF. CDR3 nucleotides: TGTGCCAGCAGCAAAGAGCCAGGGCGAGGCACCGGGGAGCTGTTTTTT.

V is TRBV3-1 (or the pseudogene TRBV3-2) and J is TRBJ1-5; D is unclear. Germline V gene data show CDR1 as LGHDT and CDR2 as YNNKEL (reference sequence). This CDR3 contains 13 residues. Trimming cost V 1 base and J 6 bases, with 7 bases left between them. Written as DNA, the CDR3 is TGTGCCAGCAGCCAAGGAGGGTCTCAGCCCCAGCATTTT. Encoded protein: CASSQGGSQPQHF.

V gene TRBV30 combines with J gene TRBJ2-7; TRBD2 agrees at 11 bases. CDR3 length: 13 amino acids. Germline V gives CDR1 GTSNPN, CDR2 SVGIG (reference sequence). Losses at the gene ends were 4 bases for V and 5 bases for J; bases not matched to a gene: 4. This CDR3 reads CAWNSGRGDEQYF. The DNA of the CDR3 is TGTGCCTGGAATAGCGGGAGGGGGGACGAGCAGTACTTC.

The chain's CDR3 is CASSSGTSGIYNEQFF. The DNA for the CDR3 is TGTGCCAGTAGTTCGGGTACTAGCGGGATTTACAATGAGCAGTTCTTC. This chain uses TRBV19 with TRBJ2-1; 10 positions match TRBD2. V was clipped by 5 bases and J by 4 bases; unmatched bases: 8. Germline CDR1 reads LNHDA; CDR2 reads SQIVND (reference sequence). The CDR3 totals 16 residues.

Details on this clone: One end of the junction is discordant with germline, which a read error may explain. The gene calls are TRBV7-9 and TRBJ2-7; D could derive from TRBD1 or TRBD2 (5 bases each). The CDR3 extends over 11 amino acids. CDR1 is SEHNR, CDR2 FQNEAQ, per germline (reference sequence). CDR3 amino acids: CASSNWDGRAF. CDR3 in DNA: TGTGCCAGCAGTAACTGGGACGGAAGGGCCTTC. Filled out from reference TRBV7-9 and TRBJ2-7, the complete variable domain reads DTGVSQNPRHKITKRGQNVTFRCDPISEHNRLYWYRQTLGQGPEFLTYFQNEAQLEKSRLLSDRFSAERPKGSFSTLEIQRTEQGDSAMYLCASSNWDGRAFGPGTRLTVT.

J is TRBJ1-2 and V is TRBV15, with unresolved D. Trimming took off 0 bases at V and 2 bases at J, with 7 bases between the two ends. Per germline, CDR1 LNHNV and CDR2 YYDKDF (reference sequence). The CDR3 extends over 14 amino acids. In DNA form, the CDR3 reads TGTGCCACCAGCAGAGATGCAGAGAACTATGGCTACACCTTC. It yields the protein CATSRDAENYGYTF. Based on the CDR3 plus reference TRBV15 and TRBJ1-2, the full variable domain is DAMVIQNPRYQVTQFGKPVTLSCSQTLNHNVMYWYQQKSSQAPKLLFHYYDKDFNNEADTPDNFQSRRPNTSFCFLDIRSPGLGDTAMYLCATSRDAENYGYTFGSGTRLTVV.

The chain links TRBV27 to TRBJ1-5, with 9 bases fitting TRBD1. J was trimmed by 0 bases and V by 8 bases; bases with no gene match: 11. This CDR3 has 17 residues. Germline V gives CDR1 MNHEY, CDR2 SMNVEV (reference sequence). The DNA of the CDR3 is TGTGCCAGCCGCGGTGGACAGGGGAGGTATAGCAATCAGCCCCAGCATTTT. Translation gives CASRGGQGRYSNQPQHF.

This clone was seen a few times. The V and J genes are TRBV5-5 and TRBJ2-1; D assignment may be TRBD1 or TRBD2 (5 bases each). There are 13 residues in the CDR3. The germline gives CDR1 SGHKS, CDR2 YYEKEE (reference sequence). V was trimmed by 3 bases and J by 5 bases, leaving 9 bases between them. The CDR3 nucleotides are TGTGCCAGCAGCTGGGGACCGGACAATGAGCAGTTCTTC. Translated: CASSWGPDNEQFF.

The rearrangement links TRBV6-5 to TRBJ2-2; D is unclear. Trimming removed 0 bases at V and 1 base at J, with 9 bases between. The CDR3 totals 16 residues. Looked up from germline, CDR1 is MNHEY and CDR2 is SVGAGI. The CDR3 region is CASSYSVKGNTGELFF. The CDR3 DNA follows: TGTGCCAGCAGTTACTCAGTTAAGGGGAACACCGGGGAGCTGTTTTTT.

The rearrangement links TRBV5-6 to TRBJ1-5; D unresolved. Germline values: CDR1 SGHDT, CDR2 YYEEEE. V lost 1 base and J 0 bases, leaving 8 bases between the germline ends. This CDR3 comprises 15 residues. The CDR3 nucleotides are TGTGCCAGCAGCTTGCGTCTGTATAGCAATCAGCCCCAGCATTTT. It encodes CASSLRLYSNQPQHF.

This chain joins TRBV10-3 and TRBJ1-2; TRBD1 matches at 10 bases. The V and J ends lost 6 bases and 3 bases, in that order; junction bases with no gene match: 7. Looked up from germline, CDR1 is ENHRY and CDR2 is SYGVKD. The CDR3 runs to 15 residues. The CDR3 DNA is TGTGCCATCAGGAGACAGGGGGCAATGGACTATGGCTACACCTTC. It encodes CAIRRQGAMDYGYTF.